Given below is one T cell receptor beta chain in context. What it binds is unknown. In germline, CDR1 is SGHAT, CDR2 FQNNGV. Trimming removed 5 bases from V and 3 bases from J, with 14 bases in between. This CDR3 comprises 15 residues. Each sample came from a Caucasian adult donor living in Nashville, Tennessee. Repertoires were generated with immunoSEQ multiplex PCR, while TCRdb's copy carries only in-frame clones and drops some. The profile shows some 2,400,000 clones, around 95% of them singletons. This sample is part of a study of shared clonotypes between healthy human individuals. Study-wide points: Blood was the only sampled material, and tissue repertoires likely differ.

V gene TRBV11-2 combines with J gene TRBJ1-3; D is perhaps TRBD1 (6 bases). The sample taken for sequencing was naive CD4+ T cells sorted from blood. Subset given: CD45RA+ positively selected. The sequence came from a man aged 18 to 30 in good health. This CDR3 is CASSRRETGGNTIYF. The DNA of the CDR3 is TGTGCCAGCAGCCGCCGGGAGACAGGTGGAAACACCATATATTTT.